What follows are 23 T cell receptor beta chains derived from one specimen sequenced in a study of Ad26.COV2.S vaccination and SARS-CoV-2 variants. Repertoires were generated with immunoSEQ multiplex PCR, while TCRdb's copy carries only in-frame clones and drops some. Among hundreds of thousands of clones, around nine tenths were seen once, and the ten largest hold roughly 5%. Indicated treatment: roughly 18 received Ad26.COV2.S at low or high dose, single or two shots; 5 received placebo; per-sample allocation not given. After the first vaccine or placebo injection, samples were drawn on day 63. The source material was peripheral blood, sampled in a trial of Ad26.COV2.S vaccine versus placebo. These TCRs come from a person aged 18-60 years who received the Ad26.COV2.S COVID-19 vaccine or a placebo.

This chain connects TRBV11-2 to TRBJ2-2; TRBD1 matches 7 bases. The V gene end was trimmed by 7 bases and the J gene end by 6 bases; junction bases not matched to a gene: 8. The CDR3 loop spans 14 amino acids. Germline values: CDR1 SGHAT, CDR2 FQNNGV. CDR3 in DNA: TGTGCCAGCATCAAACAGGGGTCCCCCGGGGAGCTGTTTTTT. The encoded protein is CASIKQGSPGELFF.

The V gene is TRBV7-9, the J gene TRBJ2-4, with 10 bases fitting TRBD2. Germline V gene lookup returns CDR1 SEHNR and CDR2 FQNEAQ (reference sequence). With 5 bases clipped from V and 4 bases from J, the junction kept 5 bases outside the gene matches. The CDR3 spans 15 residues. The CDR3: CASSDGLAVKNIQYF. The DNA for the CDR3 is TGTGCCAGCAGCGACGGACTAGCGGTAAAAAACATTCAGTACTTC. The variable domain in full, with the rest retrieved from reference TRBV7-9 and TRBJ2-4, is DTGVSQNPRHKITKRGQNVTFRCDPISEHNRLYWYRQTLGQGPEFLTYFQNEAQLEKSRLLSDRFSAERPKGSFSTLEIQRTEQGDSAMYLCASSDGLAVKNIQYFGAGTRLSVL.

The V and J genes are TRBV5-1 and TRBJ2-2, with TRBD1 matching over 8 bases. Germline assignment: CDR1 SGHRS and CDR2 YFSETQ. Unmatched junction bases numbered 6, after V lost 0 bases and J lost 5 bases. CDR3 length equals 16 residues. The CDR3 sequence: CASSLEQGVVTGELFF. CDR3 nucleotide sequence: TGCGCCAGCAGCTTGGAACAGGGGGTGGTAACCGGGGAGCTGTTTTTT. The whole variable domain, filled in from reference TRBV5-1 and TRBJ2-2, reads KAGVTQTPRYLIKTRGQQVTLSCSPISGHRSVSWYQQTPGQGLQFLFEYFSETQRNKGNFPGRFSGRQFSNSRSEMNVSTLELGDSALYLCASSLEQGVVTGELFFGEGSRLTVL.

V is TRBV28 and J is TRBJ1-5; D not certain. The CDR3 has 12 residues. CDR1 and CDR2 (germline): MDHEN, SYDVKM. Trimming stripped 6 bases from V and 6 bases from J, with 9 bases between. CDR3 in amino acids: CASSPPRQPQHF. CDR3 DNA sequence: TGTGCCAGCAGCCCCCCTCGTCAGCCCCAGCATTTT.

The chain has TRBV18 and TRBJ2-1, with D possibly TRBD2 on 6 matching bases. This CDR3 region has 16 residues. The germline gives CDR1 KGHSH, CDR2 LQKENI. V dropped 3 bases and J dropped 4 bases, with 16 bases sitting between them. The CDR3 loop reads CASSPVAVLLYNEQFF. CDR3 coding DNA: TGTGCCAGCTCACCTGTAGCGGTCCTCCTTTACAATGAGCAGTTCTTC.

This chain links TRBV4-1 with TRBJ2-5; possible D gene TRBD2, 6 bases. The CDR3 totals 16 residues. Trimming removed 3 bases at V and 5 bases at J, with 19 bases between. CDR1 is MGHRA and CDR2 is YSYEKL in the germline V gene. CDR3 in amino acids: CASSQDLLAGAETQYF. For the CDR3, the DNA is TGCGCCAGCAGCCAGGACCTACTAGCCGGGGCGGAGACCCAGTACTTC.

This chain links TRBV12-3 or TRBV12-4 with TRBJ2-2, with D perhaps matching TRBD1 or TRBD2 (5 bases each). V lost 5 bases and J lost 6, with 10 bases in between. This CDR3 is built from 13 residues. The CDR3 sequence: CASSGTRAGELFF. CDR3 in DNA: TGTGCCAGCAGTGGGACGAGGGCCGGGGAGCTGTTTTTT.

The rearrangement links TRBV18 to TRBJ2-3; 8 bases are a match to TRBD1. Trimming at V came to 2 bases and at J to 2 bases, leaving 9 bases not matched to a gene. CDR1 is KGHSH and CDR2 is LQKENI in the germline V gene. The CDR3 loop spans 17 amino acids. The CDR3 coding sequence is TGTGCCAGCTCACCATGGTTGCAGGGGGCGGCCACAGATACGCAGTATTTT. As protein: CASSPWLQGAATDTQYF.

This chain joins TRBV29-1 and TRBJ2-1; 9 bases agree with TRBD2. Per the germline V gene, CDR1 is SQVTM and CDR2 is ANQGSEA. This CDR3 is built from 14 residues. Unmatched junction bases numbered 8, after V lost 7 bases and J lost 4 bases. CDR3 loop: CSGGVAGEYNEQFF. In DNA form, the CDR3 reads TGCAGCGGGGGGGTAGCGGGAGAATACAATGAGCAGTTCTTC.

V usage is TRBV5-5 and J usage is TRBJ2-7; 8 nucleotides align to TRBD2. V lost 0 bases and J lost 3; bases outside the gene matches: 5. This CDR3 contains 15 residues. Germline V gene sequence: CDR1 SGHKS, CDR2 YYEKEE (reference sequence). The CDR3 loop is CASSLGLARDYEQYF. The CDR3 DNA reads as TGTGCCAGCAGCTTGGGACTAGCGCGCGACTACGAGCAGTACTTC.

V usage is TRBV5-1 and J usage is TRBJ2-1; D is unresolved. This CDR3 has 13 residues. With 7 bases removed from V and 2 bases from J, the gap between germline ends came to 10 bases. Germline lookup yields CDR1 SGHRS and CDR2 YFSETQ. As DNA, the CDR3 is TGCGCCAGCGCGTCAGTCGCCTACAATGAGCAGTTCTTC. Amino acids: CASASVAYNEQFF. Variable domain in full (rest from reference TRBV5-1 and TRBJ2-1): KAGVTQTPRYLIKTRGQQVTLSCSPISGHRSVSWYQQTPGQGLQFLFEYFSETQRNKGNFPGRFSGRQFSNSRSEMNVSTLELGDSALYLCASASVAYNEQFFGPGTRLTVL.

This chain joins TRBV6-1 and TRBJ2-5; 9 positions agree with TRBD2. This CDR3 has 16 residues. J lost 3 bases, V lost 4 bases, and 9 bases had no gene match. CDR1 is MNHNS, CDR2 SASEGT, per germline. CDR3 residues: CASSAQRGVAEETQYF. CDR3 sequence (DNA): TGTGCCAGCAGTGCCCAGCGGGGGGTAGCTGAAGAGACCCAGTACTTC.

The rearrangement uses TRBV27 and TRBJ2-3; TRBD1 matches at 8 bases. The CDR3 runs 13 residues. J lost 6 bases, V lost 3 bases, and 2 bases had no gene match. CDR1 and CDR2 from the germline V gene are MNHEY and SMNVEV (reference sequence). DNA for the CDR3: TGTGCCAGCAGTTTTTACAGGGGGGATACGCAGTATTTT. Amino acid sequence: CASSFYRGDTQYF.

The CDR3 DNA follows: TGTGCCAGCAGCTCAAGGACAGGGGGCATCTATGGCTACACCTTC. Encoded protein: CASSSRTGGIYGYTF. The rearrangement links TRBV5-4 to TRBJ1-2, with 11 bases matching TRBD1. The CDR3 sequence is 15 residues long. The ends lost 3 bases at V and 4 bases at J; junction bases unmatched: 5. Per the germline V gene, CDR1 is SGHNT and CDR2 is YYREEE (reference sequence).

The chain joins TRBV18 to TRBJ1-2; 9 nucleotides line up with TRBD1. This CDR3 spans 16 amino acids. Germline trimming cut 3 bases from V and 6 bases from J; bases unmatched to any gene: 11. In germline, CDR1 is KGHSH, CDR2 LQKENI. The CDR3 nucleotides read TGTGCCAGCTCACCTTACCGGACAGGGGATTCGAATGGCTACACCTTC. Its translation is CASSPYRTGDSNGYTF.

The V gene is TRBV9, the J gene TRBJ2-7; 8 bases map to TRBD1. CDR1 is SGDLS and CDR2 is YYNGEE in the germline V gene. V gave up 3 bases and J gave up 2 bases; unmatched junction bases: 4. The CDR3 length is 14 residues. CDR3 sequence: CASSAGDRTYEQYF. DNA for the CDR3: TGTGCCAGCAGCGCTGGGGACAGGACCTACGAGCAGTACTTC.

The chain carries TRBV7-8 and TRBJ2-3; 11 bases agree with TRBD2. CDR1 is SGHVS, CDR2 FQNEAQ, per germline. The V segment lost 1 base and the J segment 3 bases; nucleotides outside the gene matches: 6. This CDR3 has 17 residues. The DNA for the CDR3 is TGTGCCAGCAGCTTAGGCTTGTTAGCGGGGGGGACAGATACGCAGTATTTT. It encodes CASSLGLLAGGTDTQYF.

V is TRBV30 and J is TRBJ2-1; 11 bases map to TRBD2. V lost 5 bases, J lost 9 bases, and 6 bases stayed unmatched. The length of the CDR3 is 13 residues. CDR1 is GTSNPN and CDR2 is SVGIG in the germline V gene (reference sequence). Written as DNA, the CDR3 is TGTGCCTGGCTCGGGACTAGCGGACCTGAGCAGTTCTTC. Translating it yields CAWLGTSGPEQFF.

The chain has TRBV9 and TRBJ1-1; no reliable D call. Germline V CDR1 and CDR2: SGDLS, YYNGEE. Trimming cost V 0 bases and J 7 bases, with 7 bases left between them. The CDR3 loop spans 12 amino acids. CDR3 nucleotides: TGTGCCAGCAGCGTAGATGGGATTGAAGCTTTCTTT. It specifies CASSVDGIEAFF.

The CDR3 loop reads CAWSGLAGTDYEQYF. The DNA of the CDR3 is TGTGCCTGGAGCGGTCTAGCGGGCACTGACTACGAGCAGTACTTC. The chain couples TRBV30 to TRBJ2-7, with 8 bases aligning to TRBD2. The CDR3 runs to 15 residues. V gave up 3 bases and J gave up 3 bases; unmatched junction bases: 10. CDR1 is GTSNPN, CDR2 SVGIG, per germline (reference sequence).

The table lists this clone with a count of one. The chain has TRBV14 and TRBJ2-7; D uncertain. Trimming pared 0 bases from V and 4 bases from J, leaving 7 bases between. The CDR3 totals 13 residues. CDR1 and CDR2 from the germline V gene are SGHDN and FVKESK. The CDR3 nucleotides are TGTGCCAGCAGCCAAGATCTCGGGTACGAGCAGTACTTC. It is translated as CASSQDLGYEQYF.

Comments on this clone: Other nucleotide sequences in the sample specify the same CDR3. The CDR3 DNA is TGTGCCAGCAGCCGGACGGACTATGGCTACACCTTC. Amino acid sequence: CASSRTDYGYTF. V and J are TRBV3-1 (or the pseudogene TRBV3-2) and TRBJ1-2; D is unresolved. Germline CDR1 reads LGHDT; CDR2 reads YNNKEL (reference sequence). This CDR3 contains 12 residues. Trimming shortened V by 4 bases and J by 3 bases, and 6 bases separated the two germline ends.

This clone was observed once. This chain connects TRBV6-6 to TRBJ1-5; 7 nucleotides line up with TRBD1. This CDR3 contains 18 residues. Germline V gene sequence: CDR1 MNHNY, CDR2 SVGAGI (reference sequence). The trim removed 5 bases at V and 0 bases at J, leaving 13 bases unmatched. CDR3 loop: CASSPRDRSSYSNQPQHF. DNA of the CDR3: TGTGCCAGCAGTCCCCGGGACAGATCATCATATAGCAATCAGCCCCAGCATTTT.